This T cell receptor beta chain is drawn from a study of shared clonotypes between healthy human individuals. Regarding the study as a whole: A generally larger estimated richness was seen in naive subsets than in memory subsets.

The CDR3 contains 14 residues. Germline V lookup: CDR1 SGDLS, CDR2 YYNGEE. The V segment lost 4 bases and the J segment 3 bases; nucleotides outside the gene matches: 4. Sequenced by immunoSEQ multiplex PCR; TCRdb stores in-frame clones only, minus some. The table shows around 240,000 clones, with approximately 65% occurring only once. Comment on this clone: Its antigen is not known.

The donor population consisted of healthy HIV-negative adults with no recent acute infections or vaccinations. Sequencing input: memory CD4+ T cells sorted from blood. Indicated subset: CD45RA-negative fraction. This sequence joins TRBV9 and TRBJ1-2; 9 bases line up with TRBD1. The clonotype was recovered from a man aged 25-40 years in good health. Written as DNA, the CDR3 is TGTGCCAGCAGCACACAGGGGGCCCACTATGGCTACACCTTC. Protein: CASSTQGAHYGYTF.